This T cell receptor beta chain was captured in a study of T cells after yellow fever vaccination. The trim removed 4 bases at V and 1 base at J, leaving 8 bases unmatched. This CDR3 is 16 amino acids long. Per the germline V gene, CDR1 is SGHRS and CDR2 is YFSETQ. The authors made TCR cDNA by 5'RACE template switching, adding a universal primer site and UMIs. TCRdb independently ran MiXCR on the 5' RACE reads; one entry per CDR3 protein. The sample consists of roughly 310,000 distinct CDR3 sequences, roughly 9.4% of them appearing once. The sequence derives from a man younger than 35 who received the YFV17D yellow fever vaccine. V usage is TRBV5-1 and J usage is TRBJ1-1; 9 positions agree with TRBD1. The sample consisted of PBMCs, taken on the day of the first yellow fever vaccination. The CDR3, as DNA: TGCGCCAGCAGCGAGGGACAGGGAATACAGAACACTGAAGCTTTCTTT. Its protein is CASSEGQGIQNTEAFF.